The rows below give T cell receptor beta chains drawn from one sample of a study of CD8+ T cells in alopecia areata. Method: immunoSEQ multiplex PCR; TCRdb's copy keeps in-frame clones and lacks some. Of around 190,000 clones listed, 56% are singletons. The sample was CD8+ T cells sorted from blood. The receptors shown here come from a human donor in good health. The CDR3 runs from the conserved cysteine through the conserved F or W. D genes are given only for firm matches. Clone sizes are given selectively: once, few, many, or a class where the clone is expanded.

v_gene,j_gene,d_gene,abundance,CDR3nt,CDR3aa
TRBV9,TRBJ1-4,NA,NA,TGTGCCAGCAGCGTAGGGCTTGGGGAAAAACTGTTTTTT,CASSVGLGEKLFF
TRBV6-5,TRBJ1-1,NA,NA,TGTGCCAGCAGTCCGTTCTATTCGGGCACTGAAGCTTTCTTT,CASSPFYSGTEAFF
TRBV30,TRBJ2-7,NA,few,TGTGCCTGGAGTGTATCCGGACCCTACGAGCAGTACTTC,CAWSVSGPYEQYF
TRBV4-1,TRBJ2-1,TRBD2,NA,TGCGCCAGCAGCCAAGGGGGGGGGTCTTACAATGAGCAGTTCTTC,CASSQGGGSYNEQFF
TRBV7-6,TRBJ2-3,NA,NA,TGTGCCAGCAGCTCCTTGGGCACAGATACGCAGTATTTT,CASSSLGTDTQYF
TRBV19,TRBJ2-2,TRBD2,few,TGTGCCAGTAGTACCGGAGGACTAGCGACCGGGGAGCTGTTTTTT,CASSTGGLATGELFF
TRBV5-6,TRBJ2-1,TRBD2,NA,TGTGCCAGCAGCCCGGGGACTAGCCAAACTGAGCGGTTCTTC,CASSPGTSQTERFF
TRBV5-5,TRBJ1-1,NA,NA,TGTGCCAGCAGTGACCCATGGGGCACTGAAGCTTTCTTT,CASSDPWGTEAFF
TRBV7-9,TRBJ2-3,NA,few,TGTGCCAGCAGCTCGGTGGACGGGTCTAGCACAGATACGCAGTATTTT,CASSSVDGSSTDTQYF
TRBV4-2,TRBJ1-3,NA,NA,TGTGCCAGCAGCCTAGAGGGGGTCAGCTCTGGAAACACCATATATTTT,CASSLEGVSSGNTIYF
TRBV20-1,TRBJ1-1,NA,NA,TGCAGTGCTAGAGATGGTACTGAAGCTTTCTTT,CSARDGTEAFF
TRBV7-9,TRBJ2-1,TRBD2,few,TGTGCCAGCAGCTCAACCGGGACACCCAAGCCGCGGGGGGCCCTTGGGCAGTTCTTC,CASSSTGTPKPRGALGQFF
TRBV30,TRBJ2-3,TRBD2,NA,TGTGCCTGGAGTGCGAGCGGGGGCGCTAGCACAGATACGCAGTATTTT,CAWSASGGASTDTQYF
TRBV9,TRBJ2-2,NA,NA,TGTGCCAGCAGCCCCCGGGACAAAAGTCAATCCGGGGAGCTGTTTTTT,CASSPRDKSQSGELFF
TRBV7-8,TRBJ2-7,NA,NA,TGTGCCAGCAGCTTAGGTGGGACCGACGAGCAGTACTTC,CASSLGGTDEQYF
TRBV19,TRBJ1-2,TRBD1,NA,TGTGCCAGTAGTATCACGACAGGGACCTATGGCTACACCTTC,CASSITTGTYGYTF
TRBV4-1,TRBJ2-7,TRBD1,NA,TGCGCCAGCAGCGTCCGGGACAGGGGCTACGAGCAGTACTTC,CASSVRDRGYEQYF
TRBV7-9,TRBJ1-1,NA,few,TGTGCCAGCAGCTCGGGAGGGAGGGAAGCTTTCTTT,CASSSGGREAFF
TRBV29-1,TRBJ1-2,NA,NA,TGCAGCGTTGAGTTTGACTATGGCTACACCTTC,CSVEFDYGYTF
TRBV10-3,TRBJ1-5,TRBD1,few,TGTGCCACCCGGACAGGGGAGCTCCCCTATAGCAATCAGCCCCAGCATTTT,CATRTGELPYSNQPQHF
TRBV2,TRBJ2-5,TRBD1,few,TGTGCCAGCAGGGGGACAGGGGCAGAGACCCAGTACTTC,CASRGTGAETQYF
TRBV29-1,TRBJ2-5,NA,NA,TGCAGCGTTGGTGAGACCCAGTACTTC,CSVGETQYF
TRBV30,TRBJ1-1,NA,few,TGTGCCTGGAGTGTTAGCCAGAACACTGAAGCTTTCTTT,CAWSVSQNTEAFF
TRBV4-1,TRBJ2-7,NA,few,TGCGCCAGCAGCCAAGATAGTCGCGGTACTTACGAGCAGTACTTC,CASSQDSRGTYEQYF
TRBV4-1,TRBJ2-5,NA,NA,TGCGCCAGCAGCCAAGATCCAGGGGACCAAGAGACCCAGTACTTC,CASSQDPGDQETQYF
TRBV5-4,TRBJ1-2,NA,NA,TGTGCCAGCAGCGTCGGAGGCAGCGCATATGGCTACACCTTC,CASSVGGSAYGYTF
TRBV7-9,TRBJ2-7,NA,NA,TGTGCCAGCAGCTTAGGGACAGCTTCCTACGAGCAGTACTTC,CASSLGTASYEQYF
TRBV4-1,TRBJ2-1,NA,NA,TGCGCCAGCAGCCGGGACTCCAACAATGAGCAGTTCTTC,CASSRDSNNEQFF
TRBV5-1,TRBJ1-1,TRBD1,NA,TGCGCCAGCAGCGTTGACAGGGGGCCTGAAGCTTTCTTT,CASSVDRGPEAFF
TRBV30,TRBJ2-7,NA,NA,TGTGCCTGGAGTGTAGGGCATTTCTACGAGCAGTACTTC,CAWSVGHFYEQYF
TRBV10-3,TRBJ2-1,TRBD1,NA,TGTGCCATCAGTGACGAACAGGGGGCCTACAATGAGCAGTTCTTC,CAISDEQGAYNEQFF
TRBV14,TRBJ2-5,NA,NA,TGTGCCAGCAGCCAAGCGGGGCGTTCCCAAGAGACCCAGTACTTC,CASSQAGRSQETQYF
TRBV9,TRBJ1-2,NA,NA,TGTGCCAGCCGAGACTCCGGGACACCGAACAATGGCTACACCTTC,CASRDSGTPNNGYTF
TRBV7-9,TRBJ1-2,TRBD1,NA,TGTGCCAGCACTCTTACAGGGGGTAATGGCTACACCTTC,CASTLTGGNGYTF
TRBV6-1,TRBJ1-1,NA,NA,TGTGCCAGCAGTGAATGGGGGCAGAACACTGAAGCTTTCTTT,CASSEWGQNTEAFF
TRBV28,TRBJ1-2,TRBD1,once,TGTGCCAGCAGTTACAGGGGAGGAAACTATGGCTACACCTTC,CASSYRGGNYGYTF
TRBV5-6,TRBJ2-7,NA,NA,TGTGCCAGCAGCTTCCGGGACACAGCCTACGAGCAGTACTTC,CASSFRDTAYEQYF
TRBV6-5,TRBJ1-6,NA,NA,TGTGCCAGCAGGGATCAGGGCGCTAATTCACCCCTCCACTTT,CASRDQGANSPLHF
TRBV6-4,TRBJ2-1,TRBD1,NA,TGTGCCAGCAGTGCCGGACAGGGCGGTAATGAGCAGTTCTTC,CASSAGQGGNEQFF
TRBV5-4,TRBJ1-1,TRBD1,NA,TGTGCCAGCAGCCCCCCGGACAGGGGTATTCAAGCTTTCTTT,CASSPPDRGIQAFF
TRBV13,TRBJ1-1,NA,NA,TGTGCCAGCAGCGCAAGGGGCCACCCGAACACTGAAGCTTTCTTT,CASSARGHPNTEAFF
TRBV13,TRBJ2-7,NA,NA,TGTGCCAGCAGCTGGGGCGGACACCGTTCCTACGAGCAGTACTTC,CASSWGGHRSYEQYF
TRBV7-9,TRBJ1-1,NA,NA,TGTGCCAGCGACACTGAAGCTTTCTTT,CASDTEAFF
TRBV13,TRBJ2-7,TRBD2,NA,TGTGCCAGCAGCGGCGGGGGGCGAATCTACGAGCAGTACTTC,CASSGGGRIYEQYF
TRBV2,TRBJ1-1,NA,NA,TGTGCCAGCAGTGGCGAGGGGGTCATGAACACTGAAGCTTTCTTT,CASSGEGVMNTEAFF
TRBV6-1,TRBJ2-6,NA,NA,TGTGCCAGCAGTGAAGGGGGGTACTCTGGGGCCAACGTCCTGACTTTC,CASSEGGYSGANVLTF
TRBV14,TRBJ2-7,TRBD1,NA,TGTGCCAGCAGCCTTGGACAGGGGGCCTACGAGCAGTACTTC,CASSLGQGAYEQYF
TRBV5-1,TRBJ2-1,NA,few,TGCGCCAGCAGCTTGGTCGGGTCGGGGGATCCTGGTTACAATGAGCAGTTCTTC,CASSLVGSGDPGYNEQFF
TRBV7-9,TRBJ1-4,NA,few,TGTGCCAGCAGCTTATCGCCGGGGACAATTGAAAAACTGTTTTTT,CASSLSPGTIEKLFF
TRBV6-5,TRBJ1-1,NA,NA,TGTGCCAGCAGTTACAATGGGAGGACTGAAGCTTTCTTT,CASSYNGRTEAFF
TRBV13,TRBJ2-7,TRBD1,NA,TGTGCCAGCAGCCCGGGACAGGCCGAGCAGTACTTC,CASSPGQAEQYF
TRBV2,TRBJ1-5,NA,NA,TGTGCCAGTGGGGGAGGGGGCAATCAGCCCCAGCATTTT,CASGGGGNQPQHF
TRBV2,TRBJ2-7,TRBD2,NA,TGTGCCAGCAGTCCTGGACTAGCGCCTCGCGAGCAGTACTTC,CASSPGLAPREQYF
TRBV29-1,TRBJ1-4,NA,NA,TGCAGCGTTGAAGATGTAAGGGGCGGTAATGAAAAACTGTTTTTT,CSVEDVRGGNEKLFF
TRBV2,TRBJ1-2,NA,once,TGTGCCAGCCGGGACATGGGCTATGGCTACACCTTC,CASRDMGYGYTF